One T cell receptor beta chain is described in this entry. Authors' methods: Nucleated cell number was recorded as an estimate derived from reference gene primer amplification. Method: immunoSEQ multiplex PCR; TCRdb's copy keeps in-frame clones and lacks some. The DNA was the basis for D and trimming; V, J and clone size are from that table. Here the sample spans over 85,000 clones, approximately 86% being singletons. This entry is derived from a study of blood T cell repertoires in COVID-19. The wider study: Acute-phase and convalescent COVID-19 samples originated in the United States, Italy and Spain. PBMCs, B-cell-depleted T cells, or T cells provided the cDNA or gDNA that made up the material.

The germline V gene has CDR1 KGHSH and CDR2 LQKENI. Trimming left V 0 bases short and J 9 bases short, with 15 bases between. The CDR3 is 15 residues long. Material for sequencing was peripheral blood. This clonotype was obtained from a man aged 45-65 years with active or convalescent COVID-19. The chain employs TRBV18 and TRBJ1-5, with a tentative D call TRBD1 (6 bases). For the CDR3, the DNA is TGTGCCAGCTCACCACCCGGACAGCCAGGCGGGCCCCAGCATTTT. Translated, it gives CASSPPGQPGGPQHF.